Reported below is one TCR beta chain. Its specificity is not known. V lost 3 bases to trimming and J lost 0 bases, with 7 bases between them. The CDR3 length is 14 residues. CDR1 and CDR2 from the germline V gene are SEHNR and FQNEAQ (reference sequence). The protocol was immunoSEQ multiplex PCR, while the TCRdb copy is restricted to in-frame clones and leaves out a portion. This table holds approximately 100,000 clones, about 50% found once. With cryopreserved PBMCs as the source, roughly 2 micrograms of genomic DNA went to TCR beta libraries. The record originates from a study of cytotoxic CD8 clonotypes in ibrutinib-treated CLL. Points from the study as a whole: The clonality rise at ibrutinib response reflected private clonotype expansion.

This clonotype originated in a human donor with chronic lymphocytic leukemia. The source material was PBMCs, sampled after 24 months of ibrutinib treatment. V is TRBV7-9 and J is TRBJ2-3; D might be TRBD2 (5 bases). CDR3 DNA sequence: TGTGCCAGCAGCTTGCGCGGGAGCACAGATACGCAGTATTTT. Translating gives CASSLRGSTDTQYF. Full variable domain (outside the CDR3, taken from reference TRBV7-9 and TRBJ2-3): DTGVSQNPRHKITKRGQNVTFRCDPISEHNRLYWYRQTLGQGPEFLTYFQNEAQLEKSRLLSDRFSAERPKGSFSTLEIQRTEQGDSAMYLCASSLRGSTDTQYFGPGTRLTVL.